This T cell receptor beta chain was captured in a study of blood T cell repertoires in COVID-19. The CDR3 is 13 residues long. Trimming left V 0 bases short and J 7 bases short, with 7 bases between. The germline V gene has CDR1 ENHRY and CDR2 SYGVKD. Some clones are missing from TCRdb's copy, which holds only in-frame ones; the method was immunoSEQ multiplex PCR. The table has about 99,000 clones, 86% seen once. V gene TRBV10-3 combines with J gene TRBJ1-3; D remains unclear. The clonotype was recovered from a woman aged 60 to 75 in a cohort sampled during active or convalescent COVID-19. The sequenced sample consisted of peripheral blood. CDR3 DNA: TGTGCCATCAGTGAGTCGACCGGGAACACCATATATTTT. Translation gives CAISESTGNTIYF.